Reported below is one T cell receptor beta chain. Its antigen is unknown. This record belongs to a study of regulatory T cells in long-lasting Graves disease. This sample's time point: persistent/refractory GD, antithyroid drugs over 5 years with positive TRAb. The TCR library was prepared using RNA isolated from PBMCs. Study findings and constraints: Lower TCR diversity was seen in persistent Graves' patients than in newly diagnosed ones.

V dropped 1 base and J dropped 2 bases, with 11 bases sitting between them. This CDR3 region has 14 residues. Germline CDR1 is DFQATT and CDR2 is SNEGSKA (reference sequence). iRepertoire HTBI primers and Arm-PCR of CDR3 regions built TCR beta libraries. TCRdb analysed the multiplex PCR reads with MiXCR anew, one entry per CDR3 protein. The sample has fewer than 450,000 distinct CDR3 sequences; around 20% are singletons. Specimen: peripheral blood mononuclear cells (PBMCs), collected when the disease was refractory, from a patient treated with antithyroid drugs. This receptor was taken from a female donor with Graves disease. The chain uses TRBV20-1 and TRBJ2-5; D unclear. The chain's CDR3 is CSARVGTGQETQYF. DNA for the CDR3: TGCAGTGCTAGAGTAGGAACTGGACAAGAGACCCAGTACTTC.